This T cell receptor beta chain is from a study of CD8 T cells in ankylosing spondylitis. CDR1 is MDHEN, CDR2 SYDVKM, per germline. This CDR3 has 20 amino acids. Trimming removed 6 bases from V and 1 base from J, with 25 bases in between. Study observations and caveats: Made up of several highly homologous variants, a TCR beta motif appeared characteristic of ankylosing spondylitis blood. Earlier literature documents some of the motif variants in reactive arthritis synovial fluid and blood.

A quantitative 5'-RACE method, one with molecular barcodes, was used to make TCR beta libraries. TCRdb re-called the 5' RACE reads through MiXCR, storing one row per CDR3 protein. The sample lists roughly 490,000 distinct CDR3 sequences, about 5% seen once, with 3.5% in the top ten. As for this clonotype: The antigen remains unidentified.

Sequencing input: blood, either unsorted or a sorted T cell fraction (not recorded which). V usage is TRBV28 and J usage is TRBJ2-6, with D perhaps TRBD2 (6 bases). The sequence came from a male donor with ankylosing spondylitis. The CDR3 nucleotides are TGTGCCAGCAGCTCCCTCGGGGGTATACAGGACCAGTCTGGGGCCAACGTCCTGACTTTC. It encodes CASSSLGGIQDQSGANVLTF.